This entry lists 7 T cell receptor beta chains sequenced from one sample in a study of T cell repertoires in cytomegalovirus infection. TCRdb re-called the reads through MiXCR, storing one row per CDR3 protein. The sample lists about 310,000 distinct CDR3 sequences, roughly 16% occurring once. The sequencing sample was made of PBMCs. Receptor source: a human donor in good health (CMV status not recorded). Some clones in this sample may be carry-over from other donors' samples.

This rearrangement joins TRBV6-2 or TRBV6-3 to TRBJ1-6; D is uncertain. The CDR3 is 13 residues long. In germline, CDR1 is MNHEY, CDR2 SVGEGT. Trimming left V 6 bases short and J 10 bases short, with 13 bases between. CDR3 nucleotides: TGTGCCAGCAGCAGGACGGTAATCTCACCCCTCCACTTT. Amino acid sequence: CASSRTVISPLHF.

CDR3 coding DNA: TGTGCCAGCAGTTTAGAGGGGGGAGGCAGTCAGCCCCAGCATTTT. Its protein product is CASSLEGGGSQPQHF. The V gene is TRBV12-3 or TRBV12-4, the J gene TRBJ1-5, with a possible D match to TRBD1 (6 bases). The V gene lost 1 base and the J gene lost 6 bases, with 13 bases spanning the gap. There are 15 residues in the CDR3.

The V gene is TRBV18, the J gene TRBJ2-7; the match to TRBD1 covers 8 bases. J lost 0 bases, V lost 6 bases, and 4 bases had no gene match. The CDR3 has 14 amino acids. Germline values: CDR1 KGHSH, CDR2 LQKENI. The CDR3 here is CASSLQGDSYEQYF. The CDR3 DNA is TGTGCCAGCTCGCTACAGGGGGACTCCTACGAGCAGTACTTC.

Only one count was recorded for this clonotype. The chain employs TRBV28 and TRBJ1-4; 8 bases align to TRBD1. Trimming cost V 6 bases and J 5 bases; bases outside gene matches: 8. Per the germline V gene, CDR1 is MDHEN and CDR2 is SYDVKM. The CDR3 totals 15 residues. The CDR3 protein is CASSSADRVNEKLFF. CDR3 DNA sequence: TGTGCCAGCAGCTCCGCGGACAGGGTGAATGAAAAACTGTTTTTT.

This clonotype was recorded many times. The chain employs TRBV7-2 and TRBJ1-4; 7 nucleotides agree with TRBD1. With 5 bases clipped from V and 4 bases from J, the junction kept 4 bases outside the gene matches. The CDR3 has 14 amino acids. CDR1 is SGHTA, CDR2 FQGNSA, per germline. CDR3 sequence (DNA): TGTGCCAGCAGCAGGGGGCCTAGTAATGAAAAACTGTTTTTT. Its translation is CASSRGPSNEKLFF.

At least ten counts were recorded for this clonotype. The chain is built from TRBV6-1 and TRBJ1-6; D may be TRBD1 (5 bases). Germline V gives CDR1 MNHNS, CDR2 SASEGT. V was clipped by 6 bases and J by 7 bases, with 16 bases between them. The CDR3 spans 15 residues. Here the CDR3 reads CASSSTGLRNSPLHF. The CDR3 DNA follows: TGTGCCAGCAGCTCAACAGGCCTCCGAAATTCACCCCTCCACTTT.

This clonotype was seen a few times. The rearrangement links TRBV6-1 to TRBJ1-3, with a tentative D call TRBD1 (5 bases). CDR3 length: 17 amino acids. In germline, CDR1 is MNHNS, CDR2 SASEGT. Trimming shortened V by 1 base and J by 2 bases, and 15 bases separated the two germline ends. CDR3 in DNA: TGTGCCAGCAGTGAAGTTGCCCGCGGGGGAACTGGAAACACCATATATTTT. Protein sequence: CASSEVARGGTGNTIYF.